This T cell receptor (beta chain) was found in a study of T cell responses to AZD1222 COVID-19 vaccine. Profiling relied on immunoSEQ multiplex PCR, and the TCRdb table lists in-frame clones only, not all of them. The data contain roughly 150,000 clones, more than 90% of them seen just once; the ten biggest clones take up 1.6%. V was shortened by 4 bases and J by 12 bases, with 13 bases between the two germline ends. Germline CDR1 reads SGHVS; CDR2 reads FQNEAQ. This CDR3 region has 12 residues. The TCR was taken from an adult in good health. The chain uses TRBV7-8 and TRBJ2-1, with D tentatively TRBD2 (5 bases). Source: peripheral blood, taken on day 0 of AZD1222 vaccination. The CDR3 sequence is CASSSDGVGQFF. As DNA, the CDR3 is TGTGCCAGCAGCTCGGACGGGGTCGGGCAGTTCTTC.